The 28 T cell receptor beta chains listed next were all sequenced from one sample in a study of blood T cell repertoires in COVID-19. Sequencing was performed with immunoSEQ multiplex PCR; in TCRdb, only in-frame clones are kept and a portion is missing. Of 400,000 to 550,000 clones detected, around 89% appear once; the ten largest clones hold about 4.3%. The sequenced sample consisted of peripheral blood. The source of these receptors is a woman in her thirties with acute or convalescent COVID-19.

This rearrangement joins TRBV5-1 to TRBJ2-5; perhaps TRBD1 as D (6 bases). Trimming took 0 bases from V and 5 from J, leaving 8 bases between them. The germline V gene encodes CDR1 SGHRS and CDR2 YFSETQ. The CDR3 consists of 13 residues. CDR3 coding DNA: TGCGCCAGCAGCTTGGGGGGGCTGGAGACCCAGTACTTC. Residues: CASSLGGLETQYF.

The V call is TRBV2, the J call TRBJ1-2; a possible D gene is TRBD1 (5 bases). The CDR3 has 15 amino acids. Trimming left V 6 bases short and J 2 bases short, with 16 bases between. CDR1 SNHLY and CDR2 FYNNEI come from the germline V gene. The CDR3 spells CASSADSLGNYGYTF. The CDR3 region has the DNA TGTGCCAGCAGCGCCGACAGCTTGGGGAACTATGGCTACACCTTC.

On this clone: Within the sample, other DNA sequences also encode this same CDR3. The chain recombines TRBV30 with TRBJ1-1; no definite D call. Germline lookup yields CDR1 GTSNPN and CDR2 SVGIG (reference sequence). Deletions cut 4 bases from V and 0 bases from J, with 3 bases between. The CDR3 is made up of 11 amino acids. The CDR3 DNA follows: TGTGCCTGGATCTTGAACACTGAAGCTTTCTTT. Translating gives CAWILNTEAFF.

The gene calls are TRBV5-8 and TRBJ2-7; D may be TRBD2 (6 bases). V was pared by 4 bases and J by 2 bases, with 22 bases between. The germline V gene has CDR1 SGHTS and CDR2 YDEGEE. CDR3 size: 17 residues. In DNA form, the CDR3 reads TGTGCCAGCAGCCCCCGCGGGACGGGGGATCGACCCTACGAGCAGTACTTC. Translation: CASSPRGTGDRPYEQYF.

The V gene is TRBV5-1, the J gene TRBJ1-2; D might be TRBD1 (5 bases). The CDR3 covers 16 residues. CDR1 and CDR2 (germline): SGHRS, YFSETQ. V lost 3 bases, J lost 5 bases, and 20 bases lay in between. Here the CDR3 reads CASSSETPQGSYGYTF. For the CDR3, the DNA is TGCGCCAGCAGCTCGGAAACCCCTCAGGGATCGTATGGCTACACCTTC.

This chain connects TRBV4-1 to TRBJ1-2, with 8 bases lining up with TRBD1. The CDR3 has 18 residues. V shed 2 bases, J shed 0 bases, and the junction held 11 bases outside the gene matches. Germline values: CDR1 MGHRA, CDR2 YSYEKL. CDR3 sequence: CASSQPRDRSLPNYGYTF. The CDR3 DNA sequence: TGCGCCAGCAGCCAACCCCGGGACAGGTCCTTACCTAACTATGGCTACACCTTC.

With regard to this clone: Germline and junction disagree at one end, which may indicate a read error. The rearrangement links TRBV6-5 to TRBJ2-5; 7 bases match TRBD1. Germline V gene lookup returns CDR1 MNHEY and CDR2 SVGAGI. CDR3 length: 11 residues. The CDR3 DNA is TGTGCCAGCAGTTATTCGGGACAGAATCACTTC. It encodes CASSYSGQNHF.

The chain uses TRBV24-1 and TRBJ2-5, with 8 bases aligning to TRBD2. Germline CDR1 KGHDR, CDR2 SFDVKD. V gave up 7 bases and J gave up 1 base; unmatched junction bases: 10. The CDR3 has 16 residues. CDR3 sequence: CATRKNGGACQETQYF. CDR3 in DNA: TGTGCCACCAGGAAAAACGGGGGGGCATGCCAAGAGACCCAGTACTTC.

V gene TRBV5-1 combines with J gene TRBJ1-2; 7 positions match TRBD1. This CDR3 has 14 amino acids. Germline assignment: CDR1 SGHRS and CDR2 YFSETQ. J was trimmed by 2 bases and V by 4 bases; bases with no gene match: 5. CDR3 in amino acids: CASSLWTGNYGYTF. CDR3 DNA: TGCGCCAGCAGCCTGTGGACAGGAAACTATGGCTACACCTTC.

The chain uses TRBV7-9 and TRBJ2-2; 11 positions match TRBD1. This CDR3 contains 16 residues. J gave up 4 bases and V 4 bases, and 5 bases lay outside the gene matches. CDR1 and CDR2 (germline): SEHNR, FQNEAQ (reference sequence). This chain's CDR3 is CASSSTGTGGTGELFF. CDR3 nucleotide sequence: TGTGCCAGCAGCTCCACCGGGACAGGGGGCACCGGGGAGCTGTTTTTT.

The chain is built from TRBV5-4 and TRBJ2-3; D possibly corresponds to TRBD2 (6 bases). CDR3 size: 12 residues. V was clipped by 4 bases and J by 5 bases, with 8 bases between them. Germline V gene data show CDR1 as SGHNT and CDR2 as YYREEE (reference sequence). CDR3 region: CASSPEGDTQYF. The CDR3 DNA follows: TGTGCCAGCAGCCCGGAGGGAGATACGCAGTATTTT.

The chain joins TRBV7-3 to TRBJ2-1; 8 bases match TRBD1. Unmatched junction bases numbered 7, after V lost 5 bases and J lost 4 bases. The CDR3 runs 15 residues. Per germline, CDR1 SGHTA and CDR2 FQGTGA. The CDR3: CASSPTGAIYNEQFF. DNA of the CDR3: TGTGCCAGCAGCCCGACAGGGGCGATTTACAATGAGCAGTTCTTC. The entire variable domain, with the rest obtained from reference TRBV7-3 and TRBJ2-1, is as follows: GAGVSQTPSNKVTEKGKYVELRCDPISGHTALYWYRQSLGQGPEFLIYFQGTGAADDSGLPNDRFFAVRPEGSVSTLKIQRTERGDSAVYLCASSPTGAIYNEQFFGPGTRLTVL.

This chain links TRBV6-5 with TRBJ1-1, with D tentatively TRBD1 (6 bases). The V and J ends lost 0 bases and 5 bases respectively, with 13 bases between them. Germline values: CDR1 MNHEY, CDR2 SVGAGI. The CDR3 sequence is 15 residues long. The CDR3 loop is CASSYSFRGTTEAFF. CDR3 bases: TGTGCCAGCAGTTACTCGTTTAGGGGGACAACTGAAGCTTTCTTT.

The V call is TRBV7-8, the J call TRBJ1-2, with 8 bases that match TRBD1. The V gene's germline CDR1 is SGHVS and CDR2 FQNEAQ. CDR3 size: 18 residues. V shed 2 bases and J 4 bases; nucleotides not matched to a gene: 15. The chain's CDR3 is CASSLRDRSLLYPYGYTF. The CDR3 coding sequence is TGTGCCAGCAGCTTAAGGGACAGGTCCCTCCTGTACCCCTATGGCTACACCTTC.

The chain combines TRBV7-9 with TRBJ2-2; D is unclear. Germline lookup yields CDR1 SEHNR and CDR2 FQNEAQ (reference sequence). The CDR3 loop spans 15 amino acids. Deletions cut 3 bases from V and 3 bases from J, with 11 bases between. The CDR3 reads CASSLRLAYTGELFF. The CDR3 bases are TGTGCCAGCAGCTTGAGACTGGCTTACACCGGGGAGCTGTTTTTT. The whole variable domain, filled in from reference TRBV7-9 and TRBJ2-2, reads DTGVSQNPRHKITKRGQNVTFRCDPISEHNRLYWYRQTLGQGPEFLTYFQNEAQLEKSRLLSDRFSAERPKGSFSTLEIQRTEQGDSAMYLCASSLRLAYTGELFFGEGSRLTVL.

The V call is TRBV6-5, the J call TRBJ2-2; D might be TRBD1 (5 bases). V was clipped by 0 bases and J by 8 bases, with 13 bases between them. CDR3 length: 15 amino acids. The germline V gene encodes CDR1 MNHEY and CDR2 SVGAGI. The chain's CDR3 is CASSYSPGRSGELFF. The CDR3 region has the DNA TGTGCCAGCAGTTACTCGCCAGGGCGGTCAGGGGAGCTGTTTTTT.

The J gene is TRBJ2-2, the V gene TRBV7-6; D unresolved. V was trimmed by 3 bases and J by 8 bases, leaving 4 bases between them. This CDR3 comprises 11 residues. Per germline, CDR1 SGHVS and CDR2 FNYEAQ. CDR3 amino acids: CASSFPGELFF. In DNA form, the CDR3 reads TGTGCCAGCAGCTTCCCAGGGGAGCTGTTTTTT.

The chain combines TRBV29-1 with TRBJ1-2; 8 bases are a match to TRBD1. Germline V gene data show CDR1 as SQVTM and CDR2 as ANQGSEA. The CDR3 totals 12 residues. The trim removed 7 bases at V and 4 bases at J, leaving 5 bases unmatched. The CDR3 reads CSGMTGVYGYTF. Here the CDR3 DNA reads TGCAGCGGCATGACAGGGGTCTATGGCTACACCTTC. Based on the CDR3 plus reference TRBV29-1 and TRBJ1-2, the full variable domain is SAVISQKPSRDICQRGTSLTIQCQVDSQVTMMFWYRQQPGQSLTLIATANQGSEATYESGFVIDKFPISRPNLTFSTLTVSNMSPEDSSIYLCSGMTGVYGYTFGSGTRLTVV.

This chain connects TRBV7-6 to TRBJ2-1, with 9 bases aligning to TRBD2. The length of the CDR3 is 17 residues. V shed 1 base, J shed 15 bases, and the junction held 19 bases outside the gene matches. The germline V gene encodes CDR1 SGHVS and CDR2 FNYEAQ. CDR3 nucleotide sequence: TGTGCCAGCAGCTTAGGTTGGAGTGTCGCGGGGGGGCCTTGGCTGTTCTTC. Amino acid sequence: CASSLGWSVAGGPWLFF. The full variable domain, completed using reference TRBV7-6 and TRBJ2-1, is GAGVSQSPRYKVTKRGQDVALRCDPISGHVSLYWYRQALGQGPEFLTYFNYEAQQDKSGLPNDRFSAERPEGSISTLTIQRTEQRDSAMYRCASSLGWSVAGGPWLFFGPGTRLTVL.

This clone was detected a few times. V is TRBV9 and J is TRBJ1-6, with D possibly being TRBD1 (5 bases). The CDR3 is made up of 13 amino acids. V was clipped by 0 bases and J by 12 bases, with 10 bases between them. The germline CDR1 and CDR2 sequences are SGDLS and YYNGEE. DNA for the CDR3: TGTGCCAGCAGCGTAGGCCCGGGACTACCCCTCCACTTT. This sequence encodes CASSVGPGLPLHF.

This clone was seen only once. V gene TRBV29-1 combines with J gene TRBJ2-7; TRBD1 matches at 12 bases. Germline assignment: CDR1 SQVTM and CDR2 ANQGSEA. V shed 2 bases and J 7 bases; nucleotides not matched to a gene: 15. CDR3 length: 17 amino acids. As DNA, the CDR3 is TGCAGCGTTGAATGGGCCGACTGGGGGGACAGGGGGCGAGAGCAGTACTTC. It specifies CSVEWADWGDRGREQYF.

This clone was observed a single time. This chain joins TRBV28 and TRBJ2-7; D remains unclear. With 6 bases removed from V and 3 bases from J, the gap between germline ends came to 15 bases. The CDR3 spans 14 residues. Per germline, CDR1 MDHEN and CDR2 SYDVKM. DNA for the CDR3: TGTGCCAGCAGCGGGTCCCCGAGATACTACGAGCAGTACTTC. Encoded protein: CASSGSPRYYEQYF.

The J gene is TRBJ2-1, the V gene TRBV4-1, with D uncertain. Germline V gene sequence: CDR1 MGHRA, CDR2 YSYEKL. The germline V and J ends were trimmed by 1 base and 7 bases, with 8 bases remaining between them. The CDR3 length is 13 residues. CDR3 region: CASSQVVLNEQFF. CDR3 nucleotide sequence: TGCGCCAGCAGCCAAGTAGTCCTAAATGAGCAGTTCTTC.

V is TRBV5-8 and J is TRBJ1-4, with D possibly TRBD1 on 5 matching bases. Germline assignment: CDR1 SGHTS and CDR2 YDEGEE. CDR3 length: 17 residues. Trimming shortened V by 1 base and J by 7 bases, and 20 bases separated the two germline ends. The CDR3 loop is CASSLTVTWGGSEKLFF. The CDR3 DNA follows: TGTGCCAGCAGCTTGACCGTCACGTGGGGGGGGTCTGAAAAACTGTTTTTT.

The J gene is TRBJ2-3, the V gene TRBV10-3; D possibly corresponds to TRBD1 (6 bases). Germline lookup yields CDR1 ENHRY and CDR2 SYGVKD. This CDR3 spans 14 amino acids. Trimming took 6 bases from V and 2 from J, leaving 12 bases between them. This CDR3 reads CAIRETGATDTQYF. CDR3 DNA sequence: TGTGCCATCAGGGAGACAGGAGCCACAGATACGCAGTATTTT.

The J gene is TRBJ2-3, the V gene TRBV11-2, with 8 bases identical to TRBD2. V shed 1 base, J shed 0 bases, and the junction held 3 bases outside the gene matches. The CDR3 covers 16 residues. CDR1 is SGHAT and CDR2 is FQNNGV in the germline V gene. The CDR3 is CASSLVLAASTDTQYF. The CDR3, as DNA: TGTGCCAGCAGCTTAGTACTAGCGGCTAGCACAGATACGCAGTATTTT. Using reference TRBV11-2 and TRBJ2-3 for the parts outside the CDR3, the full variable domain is EAGVAQSPRYKIIEKRQSVAFWCNPISGHATLYWYQQILGQGPKLLIQFQNNGVVDDSQLPKDRFSAERLKGVDSTLKIQPAKLEDSAVYLCASSLVLAASTDTQYFGPGTRLTVL.

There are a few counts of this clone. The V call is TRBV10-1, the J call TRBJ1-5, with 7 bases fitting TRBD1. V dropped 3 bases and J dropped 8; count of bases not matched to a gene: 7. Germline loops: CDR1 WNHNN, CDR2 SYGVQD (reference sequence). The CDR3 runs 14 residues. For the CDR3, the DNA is TGCGCCAGCAGTGATTCGGGAGGGGGCAAGCCCCAGCATTTT. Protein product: CASSDSGGGKPQHF.

CDR3 coding DNA: TGTGCCAGCAGTTCGCGGGGGAGGGTTCATGGCTACACCTTC. Its translation: CASSSRGRVHGYTF. This chain uses TRBV7-8 with TRBJ1-2, with D possibly TRBD1 on 5 matching bases. V was trimmed by 6 bases and J by 6 bases, leaving 17 bases between them. CDR3 length: 14 residues. The germline gives CDR1 SGHVS, CDR2 FQNEAQ.